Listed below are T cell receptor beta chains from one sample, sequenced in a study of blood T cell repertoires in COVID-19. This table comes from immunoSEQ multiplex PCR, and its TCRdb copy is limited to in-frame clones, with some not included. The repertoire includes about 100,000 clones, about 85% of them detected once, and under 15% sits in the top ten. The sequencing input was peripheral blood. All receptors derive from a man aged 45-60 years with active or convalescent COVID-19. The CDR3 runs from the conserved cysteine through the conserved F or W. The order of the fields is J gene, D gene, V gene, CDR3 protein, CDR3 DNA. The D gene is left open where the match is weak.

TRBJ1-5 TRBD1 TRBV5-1 CASSLGTGGEQPQHF TGCGCCAGCAGCTTGGGGACAGGGGGCGAACAGCCCCAGCATTTT
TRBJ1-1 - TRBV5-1 CASSFLGGPNTEAFF TGCGCCAGCAGCTTTCTGGGGGGACCGAACACTGAAGCTTTCTTT
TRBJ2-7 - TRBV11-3 CASSLRPAGYEQYF TGTGCCAGCAGCTTAAGGCCGGCGGGCTACGAGCAGTACTTC
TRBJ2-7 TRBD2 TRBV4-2 CASSQDLFRASGSYEQYF TGTGCCAGCAGCCAAGATCTGTTTAGAGCTAGCGGGAGCTACGAGCAGTACTTC
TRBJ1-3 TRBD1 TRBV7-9 CASSQQGKNTIYF TGTGCCAGCAGCCAACAGGGGAAAAACACCATATATTTT
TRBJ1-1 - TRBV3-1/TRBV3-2 CASSQVPNTEAFF TGTGCCAGCAGCCAAGTTCCCAACACGGAAGCTTTCTTT
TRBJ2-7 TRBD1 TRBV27 CASSLRDRGRREDGIYEQYF TGTGCCAGCAGTTTACGGGACAGGGGAAGACGGGAGGACGGGATTTACGAGCAGTACTTC
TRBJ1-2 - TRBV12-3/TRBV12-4 CASSSQGSYGYTF TGTGCCAGCAGTTCACAGGGTAGTTATGGCTACACCTTC
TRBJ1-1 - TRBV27 CASSSRQLNTEAFF TGTGCCAGCAGTTCAAGACAGCTGAACACTGAAGCTTTCTTT
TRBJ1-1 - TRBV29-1 CSVRVRNTEAFF TGCAGCGTCCGGGTACGGAACACTGAAGCTTTCTTT